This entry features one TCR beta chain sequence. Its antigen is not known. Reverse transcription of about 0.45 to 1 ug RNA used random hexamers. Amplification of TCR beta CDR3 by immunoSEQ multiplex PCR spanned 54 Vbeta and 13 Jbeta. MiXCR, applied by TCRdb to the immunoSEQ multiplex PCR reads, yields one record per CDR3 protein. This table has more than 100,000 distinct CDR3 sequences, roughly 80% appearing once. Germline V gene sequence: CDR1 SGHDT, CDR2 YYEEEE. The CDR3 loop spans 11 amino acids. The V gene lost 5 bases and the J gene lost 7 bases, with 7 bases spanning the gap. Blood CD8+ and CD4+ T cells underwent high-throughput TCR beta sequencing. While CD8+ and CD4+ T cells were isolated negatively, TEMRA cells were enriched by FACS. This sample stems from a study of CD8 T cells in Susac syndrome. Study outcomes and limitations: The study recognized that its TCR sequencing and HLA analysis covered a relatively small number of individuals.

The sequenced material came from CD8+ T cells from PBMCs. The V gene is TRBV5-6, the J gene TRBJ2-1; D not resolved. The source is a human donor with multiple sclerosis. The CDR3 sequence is CASRIGNEQFF. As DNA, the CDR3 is TGTGCCAGCAGGATAGGTAATGAGCAGTTCTTC.